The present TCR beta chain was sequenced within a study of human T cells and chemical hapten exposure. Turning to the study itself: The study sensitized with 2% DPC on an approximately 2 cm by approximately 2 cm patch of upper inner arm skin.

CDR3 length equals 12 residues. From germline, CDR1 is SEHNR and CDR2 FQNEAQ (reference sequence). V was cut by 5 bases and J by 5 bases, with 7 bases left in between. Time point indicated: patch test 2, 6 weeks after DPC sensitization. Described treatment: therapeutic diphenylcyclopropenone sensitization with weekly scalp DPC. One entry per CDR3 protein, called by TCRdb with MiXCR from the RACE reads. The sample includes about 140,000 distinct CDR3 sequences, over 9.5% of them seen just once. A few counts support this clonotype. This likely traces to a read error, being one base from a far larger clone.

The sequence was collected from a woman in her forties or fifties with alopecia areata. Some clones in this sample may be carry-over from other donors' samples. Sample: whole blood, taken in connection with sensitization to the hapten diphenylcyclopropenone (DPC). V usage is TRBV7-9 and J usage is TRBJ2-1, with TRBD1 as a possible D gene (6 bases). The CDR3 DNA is TGTGCCAGCAGCCGGGACAACAATGAGCAGTTCTTC. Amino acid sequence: CASSRDNNEQFF.